A single sample gave rise to the 29 T cell receptor beta chains below, sequenced in a study of control samples from healthy donors and cancer patients. Measured with immunoSEQ multiplex PCR; TCRdb has only the in-frame clones, and not every one. Of around 100,000 clones in the sample, roughly 90% are singletons; the top ten hold 18%. Material for sequencing was blood. These receptors were obtained from a woman aged 45-65 years in good health.

This clone has a handful of counts. This chain connects TRBV7-8 to TRBJ1-2; D uncertain. Germline V gene data show CDR1 as SGHVS and CDR2 as FQNEAQ. This CDR3 is 13 amino acids long. V was shortened by 5 bases and J by 8 bases, with 15 bases between the two germline ends. The DNA of the CDR3 is TGTGCCAGCAGCGACCCGACCGTGTCGGGCTACACCTTC. This sequence encodes CASSDPTVSGYTF.

The V gene is TRBV30, the J gene TRBJ1-2; 7 bases match TRBD1. Germline V CDR1 and CDR2: GTSNPN, SVGIG (reference sequence). V lost 6 bases and J lost 7; bases outside the gene matches: 11. The CDR3 sequence is 13 residues long. The CDR3 bases are TGTGCCTGCCTTCGAACAGGGGTCGGTGGCTACACCTTC. This codes for CACLRTGVGGYTF. The full variable domain, with the rest looked up from reference TRBV30 and TRBJ1-2, is SQTIHQWPATLVQPVGSPLSLECTVEGTSNPNLYWYRQAAGRGLQLLFYSVGIGQISSEVPQNLSASRPQDRQFILSSKKLLLSDSGFYLCACLRTGVGGYTFGSGTRLTVV.

The J gene is TRBJ1-2, the V gene TRBV4-3, with 8 nucleotides matching TRBD1. The V gene end was trimmed by 4 bases and the J gene end by 5 bases; junction bases not matched to a gene: 3. The CDR3 contains 13 residues. From germline, CDR1 is LGHNA and CDR2 YSLEER. In nucleotides, the CDR3 is TGCGCCAGCAGCCCCCGGACAGGGTATGGCTACACCTTC. Translation: CASSPRTGYGYTF.

The chain joins TRBV4-1 to TRBJ2-3, with no clear D. The V end was cut by 1 base, the J end by 7 bases, with 6 bases between. The V gene's germline CDR1 is MGHRA and CDR2 YSYEKL. The CDR3 runs to 12 residues. The CDR3 DNA sequence: TGCGCCAGCAGCCAAGCTGCAAATACGCAGTATTTT. It translates to CASSQAANTQYF.

This clone was found once. J is TRBJ2-2 and V is TRBV29-1; 7 nucleotides line up with TRBD1. CDR1 SQVTM and CDR2 ANQGSEA come from the germline V gene. The CDR3 is 14 residues long. V shed 6 bases, J shed 0 bases, and the junction held 4 bases outside the gene matches. CDR3 nucleotides: TGCAGCGTGATCAGGGGGACGAACACCGGGGAGCTGTTTTTT. This gives the protein CSVIRGTNTGELFF.

This chain links TRBV27 with TRBJ2-1; 11 bases map to TRBD2. The germline CDR1 and CDR2 sequences are MNHEY and SMNVEV (reference sequence). Trimming cost V 4 bases and J 5 bases; bases outside gene matches: 7. The CDR3 runs 16 residues. The CDR3 nucleotides read TGTGCCAGCAGTTCGAATAGCGGGAGGGCCGACAATGAGCAGTTCTTC. This sequence encodes CASSSNSGRADNEQFF.

This chain joins TRBV19 and TRBJ2-4; 12 nucleotides match TRBD2. The CDR3 is made up of 11 amino acids. V lost 9 bases to trimming and J lost 13 bases; unmatched junction nucleotides: 4. Per the germline V gene, CDR1 is LNHDA and CDR2 is SQIVND (reference sequence). The CDR3 loop reads CASRLAGEQYF. For the CDR3, the DNA is TGTGCCAGCAGACTAGCGGGAGAACAGTACTTC.

This chain connects TRBV5-4 to TRBJ2-7, with TRBD2 as a possible D gene (7 bases). V was cut by 4 bases and J by 7 bases, with 12 bases left in between. The CDR3 is 12 amino acids. Looked up from germline, CDR1 is SGHNT and CDR2 is YYREEE (reference sequence). Here the CDR3 reads CASSLGGREQYF. The CDR3, as DNA: TGTGCCAGCAGCCTGGGGGGGCGGGAGCAGTACTTC.

The V gene is TRBV19, the J gene TRBJ1-1; D possibly corresponds to TRBD1 (5 bases). The CDR3 length is 14 residues. V lost 5 bases and J 6 bases, leaving 16 bases between the germline ends. Germline V gene lookup returns CDR1 LNHDA and CDR2 SQIVND (reference sequence). The CDR3 loop is CASSLGGISSEAFF. The CDR3 coding sequence is TGTGCCAGTAGTCTCGGGGGAATCAGCTCTGAAGCTTTCTTT.

The chain employs TRBV19 and TRBJ1-5; D unclear. V shed 7 bases and J shed 7 bases, with 14 bases lying between them. CDR1 and CDR2 (germline): LNHDA, SQIVND (reference sequence). CDR3 length equals 13 residues. CDR3 in amino acids: CASIGREGQPQHF. CDR3 coding DNA: TGTGCCAGTATCGGGCGGGAGGGACAGCCCCAGCATTTT.

This clone was counted a single time. The chain combines TRBV11-2 with TRBJ1-3; D remains ambiguous. Trimming cost V 3 bases and J 8 bases, with 11 bases left between them. Germline values: CDR1 SGHAT, CDR2 FQNNGV. This CDR3 is 13 amino acids long. CDR3 residues: CASSFYHRDTIYF. CDR3 sequence (DNA): TGTGCCAGCAGCTTCTATCACCGTGACACCATATATTTT.

This clone was seen just once. This chain links TRBV7-8 with TRBJ1-5; no reliable D call. CDR3 length equals 13 residues. The V gene lost 5 bases and the J gene lost 4 bases, with 9 bases spanning the gap. CDR1 is SGHVS, CDR2 FQNEAQ, per germline. CDR3 sequence (DNA): TGTGCCAGCAGCGGGCAGGCGAATCAGCCCCAGCATTTT. This translates into CASSGQANQPQHF.

J is TRBJ1-2 and V is TRBV19; D is perhaps TRBD1 (5 bases). V lost 10 bases to trimming and J lost 4 bases, with 22 bases between them. Germline CDR1 reads LNHDA; CDR2 reads SQIVND (reference sequence). This CDR3 region has 15 residues. The CDR3 DNA reads TGTGCCACCCGGGACGGCATGCTGAGGGTCTATGGCTACACCTTC. The encoded protein is CATRDGMLRVYGYTF.

The genes are TRBV7-9 and TRBJ1-1, with D hard to call. This CDR3 is built from 15 residues. The V gene's germline CDR1 is SEHNR and CDR2 FQNEAQ (reference sequence). Trimming cost V 5 bases and J 6 bases, with 19 bases left between them. The CDR3 region is CASSIGGQQTPEAFF. CDR3 nucleotide sequence: TGTGCCAGCAGCATAGGTGGCCAGCAAACACCTGAAGCTTTCTTT.

This chain joins TRBV30 and TRBJ1-2; no firm D call. Germline CDR1 and CDR2: GTSNPN and SVGIG (reference sequence). The ends were cut back, 1 base at V and 3 bases at J, with 9 bases in the middle. This CDR3 comprises 13 residues. The CDR3 sequence is CAWSGQVDYGYTF. For the CDR3, the DNA is TGTGCCTGGAGTGGGCAGGTGGACTATGGCTACACCTTC.

This clone has only one observation. J is TRBJ2-3 and V is TRBV13; no reliable D call. The CDR3 loop spans 15 amino acids. The V gene's germline CDR1 is PRHDT and CDR2 FYEKMQ (reference sequence). Trimming removed 6 bases from V and 6 bases from J, with 19 bases in between. In nucleotides, the CDR3 is TGTGCCAGCAGTCCCGCCGGAGCCCGGCTGGATACGCAGTATTTT. Translating gives CASSPAGARLDTQYF. Full variable domain (outside the CDR3, taken from reference TRBV13 and TRBJ2-3): AAGVIQSPRHLIKEKRETATLKCYPIPRHDTVYWYQQGPGQDPQFLISFYEKMQSDKGSIPDRFSAQQFSDYHSELNMSSLELGDSALYFCASSPAGARLDTQYFGPGTRLTVL.

The V call is TRBV18, the J call TRBJ1-1; 7 positions match TRBD1. Per the germline V gene, CDR1 is KGHSH and CDR2 is LQKENI. Losses at the gene ends were 3 bases for V and 5 bases for J; bases not matched to a gene: 15. The CDR3 length is 17 residues. This chain's CDR3 is CASSPLNLGTGVTEAFF. The CDR3 DNA is TGTGCCAGCTCACCGCTCAATCTGGGAACAGGGGTAACTGAAGCTTTCTTT.

V usage is TRBV14 and J usage is TRBJ1-1; possible D gene TRBD1, 5 bases. The CDR3 consists of 17 residues. Trimming took off 3 bases at V and 1 base at J, with 18 bases between the two ends. CDR1 is SGHDN and CDR2 is FVKESK in the germline V gene. CDR3: CASSHLAWYGGNTEAFF. CDR3 coding DNA: TGTGCCAGCAGCCACTTGGCCTGGTATGGGGGGAACACTGAAGCTTTCTTT.

The genes are TRBV20-1 and TRBJ1-3; 9 bases align to TRBD1. The CDR3 is 14 amino acids. Germline trimming cut 3 bases from V and 10 bases from J; bases unmatched to any gene: 10. Germline V gene lookup returns CDR1 DFQATT and CDR2 SNEGSKA (reference sequence). CDR3 bases: TGCAGTGCTAGTGGGGGGACAGGGCGCCGGACCATATATTTT. Its translation: CSASGGTGRRTIYF.

V is TRBV9 and J is TRBJ1-6; possible D gene TRBD1, 5 bases. Trimming pared 0 bases from V and 8 bases from J, leaving 12 bases between. The CDR3 contains 15 residues. Germline values: CDR1 SGDLS, CDR2 YYNGEE. CDR3 coding DNA: TGTGCCAGCAGCGTAGTGGGGGAATCAGATTCACCCCTCCACTTT. This encodes CASSVVGESDSPLHF.

This clone was observed once. This sequence joins TRBV12-5 and TRBJ2-5, with 10 bases matching TRBD2. The J segment lost 5 bases and the V segment lost 4 bases, leaving 4 bases of the junction unmatched. CDR1 and CDR2 from the germline V gene are LGHNT and FRNRAP. The CDR3 totals 14 residues. The CDR3 spells CASGSPAGGETQYF. CDR3 sequence (DNA): TGTGCTAGTGGTTCCCCAGCGGGAGGGGAGACCCAGTACTTC.

This chain's CDR3 is CASSYHPRTRTGYEQYV. The CDR3 region has the DNA TGTGCCAGCAGTTACCACCCCCGGACAAGAACCGGATACGAGCAGTACGTC. The chain couples TRBV6-2 or TRBV6-3 to TRBJ2-7; D possibly corresponds to TRBD1 (5 bases). Trimming cost V 2 bases and J 4 bases, with 21 bases left between them. Germline CDR1 is MNHEY and CDR2 is SVGEGT. The CDR3 has 17 residues.

This clone was counted between two and nine times. The chain combines TRBV29-1 with TRBJ1-1, with D possibly being TRBD1 (5 bases). The CDR3 length is 16 residues. V lost 2 bases and J 1 base, leaving 17 bases between the germline ends. Germline V gives CDR1 SQVTM, CDR2 ANQGSEA. CDR3 DNA: TGCAGCGTTGAAAAGGAAGTAGGGGACCCGAACACTGAAGCTTTCTTT. Translated: CSVEKEVGDPNTEAFF.

The chain links TRBV6-1 to TRBJ2-7; D unclear. V shed 2 bases and J shed 2 bases, with 7 bases lying between them. From germline, CDR1 is MNHNS and CDR2 SASEGT. There are 13 residues in the CDR3. The CDR3 sequence is CASSENSAYEQYF. In DNA, the CDR3 is TGTGCCAGCAGTGAAAACAGCGCCTACGAGCAGTACTTC.

In this sample, this clone turned up once. The rearrangement links TRBV5-1 to TRBJ2-6, with 14 nucleotides matching TRBD2. The CDR3 has 20 residues. The V segment lost 5 bases and the J segment 2 bases; nucleotides outside the gene matches: 12. Germline V gene data show CDR1 as SGHRS and CDR2 as YFSETQ. The CDR3 DNA reads as TGCGCCAGCAGTCCCGGTTGGACTAGCGGGGGGTTTGCTGGGGCCAACGTCCTGACTTTC. Translation: CASSPGWTSGGFAGANVLTF.

This clone was recorded many times. The chain links TRBV2 to TRBJ1-2, with 7 bases that match TRBD1. Trimming took 7 bases from V and 6 from J; bases not matched to a gene: 11. The V gene's germline CDR1 is SNHLY and CDR2 FYNNEI. This CDR3 contains 14 residues. CDR3 sequence reads: CASTSAVQGNGYTF. The CDR3 region has the DNA TGTGCCAGCACTTCCGCGGTACAGGGGAATGGCTACACCTTC. Full variable domain (remainder filled in from reference TRBV2 and TRBJ1-2): EPEVTQTPSHQVTQMGQEVILRCVPISNHLYFYWYRQILGQKVEFLVSFYNNEISEKSEIFDDQFSVERPDGSNFTLKIRSTKLEDSAMYFCASTSAVQGNGYTFGSGTRLTVV.

The gene calls are TRBV5-1 and TRBJ2-3; 10 nucleotides line up with TRBD1. CDR1 SGHRS and CDR2 YFSETQ come from the germline V gene. Losses at the gene ends were 5 bases for V and 2 bases for J; bases not matched to a gene: 5. The CDR3 covers 15 residues. CDR3 loop: CASRTGGQTTDTQYF. CDR3 in DNA: TGCGCCAGCAGGACAGGGGGCCAAACCACAGATACGCAGTATTTT.

On this clone itself: Other DNA variants within this sample encode the same CDR3. The CDR3 spells CASSQDPGDSSYEQYV. DNA for the CDR3: TGTGCCAGCAGCCAAGATCCCGGGGACAGCTCCTACGAGCAGTACGTC. The chain recombines TRBV3-1 (or the pseudogene TRBV3-2) with TRBJ2-7; 7 bases fit TRBD1. V lost 0 bases and J lost 0; bases outside the gene matches: 5. Looked up from germline, CDR1 is LGHDT and CDR2 is YNNKEL (reference sequence). This CDR3 spans 16 amino acids.

The chain joins TRBV7-9 to TRBJ1-4; no definite D call. Germline V gene data show CDR1 as SEHNR and CDR2 as FQNEAQ (reference sequence). Between the trimmed V and J ends, which lost 5 bases and 6 bases, there was a span of 13 bases. This CDR3 comprises 14 residues. CDR3 loop: CASSPSNSYEKLFF. The CDR3 region has the DNA TGTGCCAGCAGCCCATCTAACAGTTATGAAAAACTGTTTTTT.